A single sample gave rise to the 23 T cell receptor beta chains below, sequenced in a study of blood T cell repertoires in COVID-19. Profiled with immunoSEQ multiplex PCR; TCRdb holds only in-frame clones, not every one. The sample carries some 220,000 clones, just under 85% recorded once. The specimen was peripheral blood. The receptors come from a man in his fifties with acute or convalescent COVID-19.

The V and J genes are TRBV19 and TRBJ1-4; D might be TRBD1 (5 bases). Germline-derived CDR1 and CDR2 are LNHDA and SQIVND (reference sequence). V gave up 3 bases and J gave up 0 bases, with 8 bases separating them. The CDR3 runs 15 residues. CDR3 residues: CASSIGGATNEKLFF. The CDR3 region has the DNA TGTGCCAGTAGTATCGGGGGTGCAACTAATGAAAAACTGTTTTTT.

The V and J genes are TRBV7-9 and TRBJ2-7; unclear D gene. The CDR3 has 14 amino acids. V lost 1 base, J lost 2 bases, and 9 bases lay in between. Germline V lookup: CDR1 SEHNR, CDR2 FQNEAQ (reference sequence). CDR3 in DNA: TGTGCCAGCAGCTTAGATCTAGTTCCCTACGAGCAGTACTTC. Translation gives CASSLDLVPYEQYF. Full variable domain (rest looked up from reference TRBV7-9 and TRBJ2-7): DTGVSQNPRHKITKRGQNVTFRCDPISEHNRLYWYRQTLGQGPEFLTYFQNEAQLEKSRLLSDRFSAERPKGSFSTLEIQRTEQGDSAMYLCASSLDLVPYEQYFGPGTRLTVT.

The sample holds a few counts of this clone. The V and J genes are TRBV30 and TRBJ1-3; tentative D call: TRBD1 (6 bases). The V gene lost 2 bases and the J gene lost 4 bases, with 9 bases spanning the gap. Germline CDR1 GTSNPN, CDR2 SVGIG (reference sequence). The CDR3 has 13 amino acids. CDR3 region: CAWSFTGGNTIYF. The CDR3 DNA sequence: TGTGCCTGGAGTTTCACAGGGGGAAACACCATATATTTT.

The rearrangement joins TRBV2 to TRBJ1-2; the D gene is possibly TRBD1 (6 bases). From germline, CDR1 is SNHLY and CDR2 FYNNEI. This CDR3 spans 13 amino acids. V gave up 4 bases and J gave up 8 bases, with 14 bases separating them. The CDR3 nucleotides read TGTGCCAGCAGTGTGGGACATTTAGCCGGCTACACCTTC. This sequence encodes CASSVGHLAGYTF.

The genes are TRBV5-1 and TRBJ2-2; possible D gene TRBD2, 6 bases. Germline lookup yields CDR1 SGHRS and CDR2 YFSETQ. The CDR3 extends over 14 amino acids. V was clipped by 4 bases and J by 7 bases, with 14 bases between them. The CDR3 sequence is CASSPVQEGGELFF. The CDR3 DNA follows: TGCGCCAGCAGCCCGGTCCAGGAGGGCGGGGAGCTGTTTTTT.

CDR3 region: CASSWGMGASYEQYF. CDR3 bases: TGCGCCAGCAGCTGGGGTATGGGGGCCTCCTACGAGCAGTACTTC. The V and J genes are TRBV5-1 and TRBJ2-7, with D maybe TRBD1 (6 bases). Germline V lookup: CDR1 SGHRS, CDR2 YFSETQ. The CDR3 loop spans 15 amino acids. The ends were cut back, 3 bases at V and 0 bases at J, with 13 bases in the middle.

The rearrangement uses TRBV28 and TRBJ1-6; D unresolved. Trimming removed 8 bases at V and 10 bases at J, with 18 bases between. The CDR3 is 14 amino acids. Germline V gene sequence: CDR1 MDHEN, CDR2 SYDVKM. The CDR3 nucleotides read TGTGCCAGCTCCCCCCCGGAGCTACCATCACCCCTCCACTTT. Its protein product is CASSPPELPSPLHF.

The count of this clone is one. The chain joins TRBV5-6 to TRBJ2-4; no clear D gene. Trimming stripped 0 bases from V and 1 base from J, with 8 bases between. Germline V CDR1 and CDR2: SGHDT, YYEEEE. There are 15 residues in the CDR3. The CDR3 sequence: CASSLGFLAKNIQYF. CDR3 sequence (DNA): TGTGCCAGCAGCTTGGGTTTTCTCGCCAAAAACATTCAGTACTTC.

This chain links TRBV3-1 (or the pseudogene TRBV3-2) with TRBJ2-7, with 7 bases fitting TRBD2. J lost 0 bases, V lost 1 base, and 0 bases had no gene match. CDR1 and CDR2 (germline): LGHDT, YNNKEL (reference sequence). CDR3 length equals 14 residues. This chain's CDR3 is CASSQVAGSYEQYF. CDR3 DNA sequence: TGTGCCAGCAGCCAAGTAGCGGGCTCCTACGAGCAGTACTTC.

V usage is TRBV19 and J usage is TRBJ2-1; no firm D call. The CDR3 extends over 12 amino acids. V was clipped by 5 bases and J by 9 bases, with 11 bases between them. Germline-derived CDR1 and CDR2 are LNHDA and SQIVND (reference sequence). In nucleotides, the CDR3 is TGTGCCAGTAGTGCGCCCGTCGGTGAGCAGTTCTTC. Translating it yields CASSAPVGEQFF.

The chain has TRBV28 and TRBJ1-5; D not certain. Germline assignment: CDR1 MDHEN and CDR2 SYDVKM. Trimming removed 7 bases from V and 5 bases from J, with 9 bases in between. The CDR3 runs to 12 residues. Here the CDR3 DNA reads TGTGCCAGCAACGGGAAGGATCAGCCCCAGCATTTT. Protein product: CASNGKDQPQHF.

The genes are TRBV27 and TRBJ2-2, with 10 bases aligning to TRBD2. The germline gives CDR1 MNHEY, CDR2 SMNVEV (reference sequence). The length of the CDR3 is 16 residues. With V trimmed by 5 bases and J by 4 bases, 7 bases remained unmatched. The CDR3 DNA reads TGTGCCAGCAGTACCGGGACTAGCGAAGGCACCGGGGAGCTGTTTTTT. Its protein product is CASSTGTSEGTGELFF.

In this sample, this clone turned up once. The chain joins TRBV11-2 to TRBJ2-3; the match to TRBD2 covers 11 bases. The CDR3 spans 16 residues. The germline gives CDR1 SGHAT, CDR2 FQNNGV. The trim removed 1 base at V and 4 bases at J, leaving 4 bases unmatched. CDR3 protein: CASSLVAGGLSDTQYF. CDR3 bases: TGTGCCAGCAGCTTAGTAGCGGGGGGGCTTTCAGATACGCAGTATTTT.

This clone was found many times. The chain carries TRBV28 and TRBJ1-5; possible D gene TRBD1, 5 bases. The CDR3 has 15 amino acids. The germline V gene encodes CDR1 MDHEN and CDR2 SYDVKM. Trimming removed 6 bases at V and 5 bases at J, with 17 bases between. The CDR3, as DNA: TGTGCCAGCAGGCAAAGTGGACAACTACATCAGCCCCAGCATTTT. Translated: CASRQSGQLHQPQHF.

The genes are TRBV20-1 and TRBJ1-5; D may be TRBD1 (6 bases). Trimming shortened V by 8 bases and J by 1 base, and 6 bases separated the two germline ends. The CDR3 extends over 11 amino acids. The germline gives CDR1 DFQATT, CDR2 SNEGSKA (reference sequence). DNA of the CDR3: TGCAGTACAGGGAGCAATCAGCCCCAGCATTTT. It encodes CSTGSNQPQHF.

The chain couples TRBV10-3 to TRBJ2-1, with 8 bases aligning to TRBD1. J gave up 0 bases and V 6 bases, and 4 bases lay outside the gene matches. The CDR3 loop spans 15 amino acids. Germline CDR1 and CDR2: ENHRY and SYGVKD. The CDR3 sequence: CAISPDRASYNEQFF. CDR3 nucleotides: TGTGCCATCAGCCCGGACAGGGCCTCCTACAATGAGCAGTTCTTC.

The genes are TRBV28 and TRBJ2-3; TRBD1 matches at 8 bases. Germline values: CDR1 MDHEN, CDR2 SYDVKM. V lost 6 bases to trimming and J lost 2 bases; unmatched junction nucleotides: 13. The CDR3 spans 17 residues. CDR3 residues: CASRTTLGQGNTDTQYF. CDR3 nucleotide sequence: TGTGCCAGCAGGACGACCCTCGGACAGGGAAACACAGATACGCAGTATTTT. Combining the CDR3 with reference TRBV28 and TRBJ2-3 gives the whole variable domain DVKVTQSSRYLVKRTGEKVFLECVQDMDHENMFWYRQDPGLGLRLIYFSYDVKMKEKGDIPEGYSVSREKKERFSLILESASTNQTSMYLCASRTTLGQGNTDTQYFGPGTRLTVL.

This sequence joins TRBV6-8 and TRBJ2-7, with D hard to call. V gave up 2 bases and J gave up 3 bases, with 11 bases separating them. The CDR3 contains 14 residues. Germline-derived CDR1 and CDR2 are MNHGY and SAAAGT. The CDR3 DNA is TGTGCCAGCAGTTACGTCGCCATCTACTACGAGCAGTACTTC. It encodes CASSYVAIYYEQYF.

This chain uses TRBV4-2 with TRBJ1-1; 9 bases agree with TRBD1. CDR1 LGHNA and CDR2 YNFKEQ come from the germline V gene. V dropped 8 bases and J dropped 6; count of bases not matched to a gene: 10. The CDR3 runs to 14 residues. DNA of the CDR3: TGTGCCAGCTTCCGGGACAGGGTTTTTGCTGAAGCTTTCTTT. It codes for CASFRDRVFAEAFF.

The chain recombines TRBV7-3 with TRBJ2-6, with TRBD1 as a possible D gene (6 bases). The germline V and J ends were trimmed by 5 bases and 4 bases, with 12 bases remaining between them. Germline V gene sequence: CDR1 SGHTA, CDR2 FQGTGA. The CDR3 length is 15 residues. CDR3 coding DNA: TGTGCCAGCAGCGTGGACAGAGCCGGGGCCAACGTCCTGACTTTC. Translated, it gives CASSVDRAGANVLTF.

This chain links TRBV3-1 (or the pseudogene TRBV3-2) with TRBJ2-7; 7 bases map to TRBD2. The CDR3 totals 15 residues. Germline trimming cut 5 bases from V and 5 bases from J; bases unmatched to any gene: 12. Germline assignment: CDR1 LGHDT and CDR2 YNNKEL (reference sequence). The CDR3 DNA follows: TGTGCCAGCAGCAAAAGTGGCGGGAGAGGCAACGAGCAGTACTTC. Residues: CASSKSGGRGNEQYF.

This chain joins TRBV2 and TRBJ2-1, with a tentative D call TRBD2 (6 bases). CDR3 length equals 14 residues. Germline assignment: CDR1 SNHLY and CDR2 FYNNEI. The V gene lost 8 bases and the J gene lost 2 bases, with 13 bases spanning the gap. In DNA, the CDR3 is TGTGCCAGCCGAAGGGAGGCCACCTACAATGAGCAGTTCTTC. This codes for CASRREATYNEQFF.

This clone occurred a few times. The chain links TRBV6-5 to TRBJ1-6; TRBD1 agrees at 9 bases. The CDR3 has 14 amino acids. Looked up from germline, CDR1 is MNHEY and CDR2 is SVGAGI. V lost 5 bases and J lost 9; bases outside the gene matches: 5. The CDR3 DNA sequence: TGTGCCAGCAGTCGACAGGGGGAGTCTTCACCCCTCCACTTT. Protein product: CASSRQGESSPLHF.